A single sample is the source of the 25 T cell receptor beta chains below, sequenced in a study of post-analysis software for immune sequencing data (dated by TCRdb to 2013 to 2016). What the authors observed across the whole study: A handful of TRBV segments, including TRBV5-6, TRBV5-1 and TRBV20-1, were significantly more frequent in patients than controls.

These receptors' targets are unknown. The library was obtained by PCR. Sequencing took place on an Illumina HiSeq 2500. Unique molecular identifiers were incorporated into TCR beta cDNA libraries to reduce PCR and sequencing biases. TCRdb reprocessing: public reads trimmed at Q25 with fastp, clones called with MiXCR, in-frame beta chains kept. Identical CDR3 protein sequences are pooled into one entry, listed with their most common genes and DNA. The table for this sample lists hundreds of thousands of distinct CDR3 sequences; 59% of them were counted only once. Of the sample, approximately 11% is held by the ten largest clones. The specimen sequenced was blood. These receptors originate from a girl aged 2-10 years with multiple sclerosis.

The CDR3 nucleotides are TGCAGTGCAGATACAGGGTTAGGGGAGACCCAGTACTTC. It yields the protein CSADTGLGETQYF. The chain is built from TRBV20-1 and TRBJ2-5; D might be TRBD1 (6 bases). Deletions cut 6 bases from V and 5 bases from J, with 16 bases between. The CDR3 spans 13 residues. CDR1 and CDR2 (germline): DFQATT, SNEGSKA (reference sequence).

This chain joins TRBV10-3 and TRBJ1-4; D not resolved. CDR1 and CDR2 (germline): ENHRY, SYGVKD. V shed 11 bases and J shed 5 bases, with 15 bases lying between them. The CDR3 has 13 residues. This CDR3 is CAHSGQPNEKLFF. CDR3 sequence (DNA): TGTGCCCACAGCGGGCAGCCAAATGAAAAACTGTTTTTT.

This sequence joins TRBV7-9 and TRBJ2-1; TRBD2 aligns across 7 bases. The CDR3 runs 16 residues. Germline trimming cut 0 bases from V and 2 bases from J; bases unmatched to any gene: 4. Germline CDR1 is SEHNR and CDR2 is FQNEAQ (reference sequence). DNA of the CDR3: TGTGCCAGCAGCTTAGCGTGCGGACTAGCCTACAATGAGCAGTTCTTC. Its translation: CASSLACGLAYNEQFF.

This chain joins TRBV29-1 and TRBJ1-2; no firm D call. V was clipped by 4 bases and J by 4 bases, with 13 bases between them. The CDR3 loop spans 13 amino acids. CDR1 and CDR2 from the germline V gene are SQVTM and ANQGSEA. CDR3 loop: CSVVGSVGYGYTF. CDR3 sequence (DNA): TGCAGCGTTGTAGGTTCCGTAGGCTATGGCTACACCTTC. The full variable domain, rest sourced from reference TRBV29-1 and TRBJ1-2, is SAVISQKPSRDICQRGTSLTIQCQVDSQVTMMFWYRQQPGQSLTLIATANQGSEATYESGFVIDKFPISRPNLTFSTLTVSNMSPEDSSIYLCSVVGSVGYGYTFGSGTRLTVV.

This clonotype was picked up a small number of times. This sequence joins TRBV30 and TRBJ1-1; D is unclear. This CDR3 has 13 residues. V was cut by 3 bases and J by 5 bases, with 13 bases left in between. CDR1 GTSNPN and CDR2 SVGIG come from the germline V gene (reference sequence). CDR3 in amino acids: CAWSVGDGTEAFF. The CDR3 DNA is TGTGCCTGGAGCGTGGGAGATGGGACTGAAGCTTTCTTT.

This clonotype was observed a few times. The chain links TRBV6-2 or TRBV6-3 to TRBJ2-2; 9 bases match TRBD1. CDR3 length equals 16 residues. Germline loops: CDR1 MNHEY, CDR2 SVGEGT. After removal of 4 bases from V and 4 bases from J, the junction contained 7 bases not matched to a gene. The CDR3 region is CASSSRTGDSTGELFF. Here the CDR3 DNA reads TGTGCCAGCAGTTCTCGGACAGGGGATAGCACCGGGGAGCTGTTTTTT.

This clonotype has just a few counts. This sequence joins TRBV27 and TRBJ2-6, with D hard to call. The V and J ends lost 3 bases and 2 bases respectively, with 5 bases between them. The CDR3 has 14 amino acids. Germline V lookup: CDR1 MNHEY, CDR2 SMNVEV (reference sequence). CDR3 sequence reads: CASSLFTGANVLTF. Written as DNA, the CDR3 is TGTGCCAGCAGTTTGTTTACTGGGGCCAACGTCCTGACTTTC.

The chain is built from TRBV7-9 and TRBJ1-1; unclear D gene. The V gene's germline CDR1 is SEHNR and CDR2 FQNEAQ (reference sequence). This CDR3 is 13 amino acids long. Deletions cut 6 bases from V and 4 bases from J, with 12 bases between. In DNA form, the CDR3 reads TGTGCCAGCAGTACCCTTGAGGGCACTGAAGCTTTCTTT. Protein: CASSTLEGTEAFF. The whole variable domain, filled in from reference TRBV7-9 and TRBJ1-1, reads DTGVSQNPRHKITKRGQNVTFRCDPISEHNRLYWYRQTLGQGPEFLTYFQNEAQLEKSRLLSDRFSAERPKGSFSTLEIQRTEQGDSAMYLCASSTLEGTEAFFGQGTRLTVV.

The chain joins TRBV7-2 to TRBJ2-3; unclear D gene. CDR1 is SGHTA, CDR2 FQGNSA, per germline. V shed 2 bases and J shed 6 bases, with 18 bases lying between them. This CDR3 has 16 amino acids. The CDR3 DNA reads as TGTGCCAGCAGCTTAACCCTGACCCAACTTGTGGATACGCAGTATTTT. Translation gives CASSLTLTQLVDTQYF.

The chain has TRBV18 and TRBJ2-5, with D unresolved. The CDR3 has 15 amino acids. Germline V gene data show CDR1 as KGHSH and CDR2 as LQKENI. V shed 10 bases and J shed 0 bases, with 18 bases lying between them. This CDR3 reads CANPGGRWYQETQYF. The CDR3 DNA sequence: TGTGCCAACCCCGGTGGACGTTGGTACCAAGAGACCCAGTACTTC.

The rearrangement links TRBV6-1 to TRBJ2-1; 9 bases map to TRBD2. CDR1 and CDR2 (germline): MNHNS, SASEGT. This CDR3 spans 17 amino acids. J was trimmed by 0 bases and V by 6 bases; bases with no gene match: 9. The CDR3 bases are TGTGCCAGCAGCTCCGCGCGGGGGGGCCACTCCTACAATGAGCAGTTCTTC. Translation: CASSSARGGHSYNEQFF.

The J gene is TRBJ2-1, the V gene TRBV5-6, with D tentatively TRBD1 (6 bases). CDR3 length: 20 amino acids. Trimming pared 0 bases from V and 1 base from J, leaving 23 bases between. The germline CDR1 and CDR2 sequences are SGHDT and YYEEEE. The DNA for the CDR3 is TGTGCCAGCAGCTTGGGACAAGGACAGCCTTCCTTGGGGTCCTACAATGAGCAGTTCTTC. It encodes CASSLGQGQPSLGSYNEQFF.

The CDR3 is CASSLLIGPLLNNEQFF. The CDR3 coding sequence is TGCGCCAGCAGCTTGTTGATCGGACCCCTTCTGAATAATGAGCAGTTCTTC. The chain has TRBV5-1 and TRBJ2-1; D remains ambiguous. Germline assignment: CDR1 SGHRS and CDR2 YFSETQ. Trimming stripped 1 base from V and 7 bases from J, with 21 bases between. This CDR3 comprises 17 residues.

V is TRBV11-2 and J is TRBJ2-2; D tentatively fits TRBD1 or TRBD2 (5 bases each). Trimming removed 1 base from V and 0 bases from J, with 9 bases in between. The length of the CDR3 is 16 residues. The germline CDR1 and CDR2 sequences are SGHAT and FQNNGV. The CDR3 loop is CASSLALGANTGELFF. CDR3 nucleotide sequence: TGTGCCAGCAGCTTAGCCCTGGGGGCGAACACCGGGGAGCTGTTTTTT.

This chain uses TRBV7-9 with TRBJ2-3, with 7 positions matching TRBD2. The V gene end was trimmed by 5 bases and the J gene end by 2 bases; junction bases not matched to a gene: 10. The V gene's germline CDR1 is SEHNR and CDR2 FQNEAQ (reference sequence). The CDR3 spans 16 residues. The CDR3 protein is CASSPSGGGVTDTQYF. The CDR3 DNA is TGTGCCAGCAGCCCCTCGGGGGGTGGCGTCACAGATACGCAGTATTTT.

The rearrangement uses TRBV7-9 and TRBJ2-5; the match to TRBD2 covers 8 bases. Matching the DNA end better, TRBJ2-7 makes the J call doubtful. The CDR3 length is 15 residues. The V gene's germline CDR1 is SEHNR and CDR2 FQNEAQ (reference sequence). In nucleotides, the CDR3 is TGTGCCAGCAGCCCGGGGGGGTACACCGCCTACGAGCAGTACTTC. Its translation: CASSPGGYTAYEQYF.

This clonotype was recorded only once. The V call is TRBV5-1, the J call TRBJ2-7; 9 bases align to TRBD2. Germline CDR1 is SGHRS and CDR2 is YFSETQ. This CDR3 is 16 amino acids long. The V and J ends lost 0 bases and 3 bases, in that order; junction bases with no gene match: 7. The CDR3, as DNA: TGCGCCAGCAGCTTGGTAGCGACTAGCGGTGACTACGAGCAGTACTTC. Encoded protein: CASSLVATSGDYEQYF. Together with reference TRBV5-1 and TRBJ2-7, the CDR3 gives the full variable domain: KAGVTQTPRYLIKTRGQQVTLSCSPISGHRSVSWYQQTPGQGLQFLFEYFSETQRNKGNFPGRFSGRQFSNSRSEMNVSTLELGDSALYLCASSLVATSGDYEQYFGPGTRLTVT.

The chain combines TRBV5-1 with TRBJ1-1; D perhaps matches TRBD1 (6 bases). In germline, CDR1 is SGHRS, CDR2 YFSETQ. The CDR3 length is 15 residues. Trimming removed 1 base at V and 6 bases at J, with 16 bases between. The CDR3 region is CASSLLRGAGAEAFF. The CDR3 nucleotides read TGCGCCAGCAGCTTGCTACGGGGGGCAGGCGCTGAAGCTTTCTTT. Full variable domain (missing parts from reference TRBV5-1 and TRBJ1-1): KAGVTQTPRYLIKTRGQQVTLSCSPISGHRSVSWYQQTPGQGLQFLFEYFSETQRNKGNFPGRFSGRQFSNSRSEMNVSTLELGDSALYLCASSLLRGAGAEAFFGQGTRLTVV.

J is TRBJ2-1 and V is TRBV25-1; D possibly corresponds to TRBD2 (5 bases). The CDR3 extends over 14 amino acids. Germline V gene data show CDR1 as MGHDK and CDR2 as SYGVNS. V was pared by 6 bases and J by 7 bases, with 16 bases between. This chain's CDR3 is CASREPGKGNEQFF. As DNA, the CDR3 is TGTGCCAGCAGAGAGCCGGGAAAGGGTAATGAGCAGTTCTTC.

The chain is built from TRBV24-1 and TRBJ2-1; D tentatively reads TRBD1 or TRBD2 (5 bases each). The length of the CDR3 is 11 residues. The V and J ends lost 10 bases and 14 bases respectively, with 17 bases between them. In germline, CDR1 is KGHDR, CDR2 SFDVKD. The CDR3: CATKAGTPKFF. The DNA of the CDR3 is TGTGCCACTAAAGCCGGGACGCCTAAGTTCTTC.

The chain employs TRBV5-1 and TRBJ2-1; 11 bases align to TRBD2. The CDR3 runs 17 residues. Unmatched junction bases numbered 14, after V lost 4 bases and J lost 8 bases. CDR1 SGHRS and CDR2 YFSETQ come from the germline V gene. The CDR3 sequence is CASSPGVSGRAGDEQFF. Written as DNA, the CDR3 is TGCGCCAGCAGCCCGGGCGTTAGCGGGAGGGCCGGGGATGAGCAGTTCTTC.

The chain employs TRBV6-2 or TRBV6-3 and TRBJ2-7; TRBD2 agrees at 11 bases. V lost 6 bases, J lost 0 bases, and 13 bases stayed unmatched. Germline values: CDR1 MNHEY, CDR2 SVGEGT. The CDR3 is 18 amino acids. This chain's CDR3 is CASSGVGGLAGYSYEQYF. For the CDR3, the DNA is TGTGCCAGCAGCGGGGTTGGAGGACTAGCGGGTTACTCCTACGAGCAGTACTTC.

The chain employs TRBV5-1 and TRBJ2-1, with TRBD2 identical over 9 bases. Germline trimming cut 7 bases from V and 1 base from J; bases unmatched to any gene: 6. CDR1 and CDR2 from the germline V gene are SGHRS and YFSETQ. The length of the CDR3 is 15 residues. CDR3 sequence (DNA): TGCGCCAGCGGACTTAGCGGGAGTTCCTACAATGAGCAGTTCTTC. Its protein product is CASGLSGSSYNEQFF.

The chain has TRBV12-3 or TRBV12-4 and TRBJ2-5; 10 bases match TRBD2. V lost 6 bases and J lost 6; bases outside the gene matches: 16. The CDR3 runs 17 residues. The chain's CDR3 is CASSSPLSGGARKTQYF. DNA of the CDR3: TGTGCCAGCAGCAGCCCTTTGAGCGGGGGGGCGCGTAAGACCCAGTACTTC.

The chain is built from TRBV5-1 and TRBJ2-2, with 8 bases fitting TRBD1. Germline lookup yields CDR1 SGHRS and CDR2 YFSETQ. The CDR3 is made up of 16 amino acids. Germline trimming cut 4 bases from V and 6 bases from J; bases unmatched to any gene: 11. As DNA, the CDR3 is TGCGCCAGCAGCGCGGACGGGACAGGAGTCGCCGGGGAGCTGTTTTTT. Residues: CASSADGTGVAGELFF.